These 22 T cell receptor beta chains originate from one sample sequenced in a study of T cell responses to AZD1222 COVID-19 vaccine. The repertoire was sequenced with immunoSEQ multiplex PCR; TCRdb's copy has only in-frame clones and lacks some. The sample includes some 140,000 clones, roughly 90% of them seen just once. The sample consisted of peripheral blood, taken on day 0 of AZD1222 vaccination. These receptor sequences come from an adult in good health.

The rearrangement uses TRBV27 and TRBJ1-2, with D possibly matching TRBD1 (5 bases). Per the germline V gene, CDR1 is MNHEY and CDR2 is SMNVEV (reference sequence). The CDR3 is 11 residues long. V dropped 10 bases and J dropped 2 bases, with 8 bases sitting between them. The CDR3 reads CATGRNYGYTF. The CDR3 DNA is TGTGCCACAGGGAGGAACTATGGCTACACCTTC.

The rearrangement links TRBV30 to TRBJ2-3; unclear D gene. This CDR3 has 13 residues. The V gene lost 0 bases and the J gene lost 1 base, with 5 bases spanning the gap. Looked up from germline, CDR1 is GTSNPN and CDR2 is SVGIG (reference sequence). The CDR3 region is CAWSVPGTDTQYF. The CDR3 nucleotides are TGTGCCTGGAGTGTCCCGGGCACAGATACGCAGTATTTT.

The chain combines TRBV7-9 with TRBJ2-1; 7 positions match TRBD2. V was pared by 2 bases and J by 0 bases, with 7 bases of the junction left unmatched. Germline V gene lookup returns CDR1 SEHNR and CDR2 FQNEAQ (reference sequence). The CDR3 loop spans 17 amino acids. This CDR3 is CASSLSASGYSYNEQFF. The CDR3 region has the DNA TGTGCCAGCAGCTTATCGGCTAGCGGATACTCCTACAATGAGCAGTTCTTC.

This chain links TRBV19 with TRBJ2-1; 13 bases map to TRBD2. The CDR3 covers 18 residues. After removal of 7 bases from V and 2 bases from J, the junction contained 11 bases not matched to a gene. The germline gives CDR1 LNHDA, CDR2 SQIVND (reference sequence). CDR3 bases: TGTGCCAGTAATGCGGAGGGAGGGACTAGCGGGGCCTACAATGAGCAGTTCTTC. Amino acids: CASNAEGGTSGAYNEQFF.

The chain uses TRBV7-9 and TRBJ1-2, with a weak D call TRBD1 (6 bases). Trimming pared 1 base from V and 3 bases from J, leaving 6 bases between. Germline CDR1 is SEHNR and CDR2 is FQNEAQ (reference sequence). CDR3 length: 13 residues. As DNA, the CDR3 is TGTGCCAGCAGCTTAGACAGGGACTATGGCTACACCTTC. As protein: CASSLDRDYGYTF.

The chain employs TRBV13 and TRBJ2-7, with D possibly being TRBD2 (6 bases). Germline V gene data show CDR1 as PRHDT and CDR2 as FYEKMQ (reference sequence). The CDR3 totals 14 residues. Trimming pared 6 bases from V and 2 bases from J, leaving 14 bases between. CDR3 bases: TGTGCCAGCAGATTGTACGGGAGCCCCTACGAGCAGTACTTC. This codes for CASRLYGSPYEQYF.

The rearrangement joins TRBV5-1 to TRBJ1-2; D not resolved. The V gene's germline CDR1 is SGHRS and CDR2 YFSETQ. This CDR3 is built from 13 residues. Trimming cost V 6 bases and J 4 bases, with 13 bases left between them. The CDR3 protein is CASNPDGLYGYTF. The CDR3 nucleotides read TGCGCCAGCAACCCGGACGGTCTCTATGGCTACACCTTC.

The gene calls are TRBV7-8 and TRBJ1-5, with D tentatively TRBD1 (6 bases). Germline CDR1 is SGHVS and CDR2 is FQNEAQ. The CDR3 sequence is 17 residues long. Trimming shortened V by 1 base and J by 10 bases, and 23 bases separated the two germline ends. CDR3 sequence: CASSLDLGWGKGGPQHF. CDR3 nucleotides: TGTGCCAGCAGCTTAGATTTAGGCTGGGGGAAAGGGGGACCCCAGCATTTT.

The DNA of the CDR3 is TGTGCCAGCACCCTGGACCCGGGGGACAATGAGCAGTTCTTC. This gives the protein CASTLDPGDNEQFF. V gene TRBV6-5 combines with J gene TRBJ2-1, with D possibly being TRBD2 (6 bases). V gave up 7 bases and J gave up 5 bases, with 15 bases separating them. The germline V gene encodes CDR1 MNHEY and CDR2 SVGAGI. This CDR3 has 14 amino acids.

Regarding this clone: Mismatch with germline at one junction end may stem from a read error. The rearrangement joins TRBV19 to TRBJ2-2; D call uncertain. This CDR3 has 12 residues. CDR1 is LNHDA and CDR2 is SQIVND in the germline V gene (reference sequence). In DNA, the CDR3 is TGTGCCAGTAGTAGGAACAACGGGGAGCTGTTTTTT. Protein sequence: CASSRNNGELFF.

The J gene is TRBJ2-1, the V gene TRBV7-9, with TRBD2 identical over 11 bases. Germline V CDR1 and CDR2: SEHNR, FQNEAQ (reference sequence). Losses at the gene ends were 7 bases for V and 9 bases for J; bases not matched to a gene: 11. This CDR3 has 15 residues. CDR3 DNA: TGTGCCAGCATCCCCGGTAGCGGGAGGGTGGGTGAGCAGTTCTTC. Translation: CASIPGSGRVGEQFF.

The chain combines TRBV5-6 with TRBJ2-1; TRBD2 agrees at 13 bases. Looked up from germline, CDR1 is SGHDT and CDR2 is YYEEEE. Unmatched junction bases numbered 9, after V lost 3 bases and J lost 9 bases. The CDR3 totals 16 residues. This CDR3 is CASSWAGLAGAGEQFF. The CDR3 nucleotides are TGTGCCAGCAGCTGGGCCGGACTAGCGGGAGCCGGTGAGCAGTTCTTC. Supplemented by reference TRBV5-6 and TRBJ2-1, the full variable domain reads DAGVTQSPTHLIKTRGQQVTLRCSPKSGHDTVSWYQQALGQGPQFIFQYYEEEERQRGNFPDRFSGHQFPNYSSELNVNALLLGDSALYLCASSWAGLAGAGEQFFGPGTRLTVL.

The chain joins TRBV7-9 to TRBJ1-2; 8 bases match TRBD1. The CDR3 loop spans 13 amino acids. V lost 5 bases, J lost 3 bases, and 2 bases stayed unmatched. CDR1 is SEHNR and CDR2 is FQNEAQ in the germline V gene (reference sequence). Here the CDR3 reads CASSPGGDYGYTF. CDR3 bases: TGTGCCAGCAGCCCAGGGGGCGACTATGGCTACACCTTC.

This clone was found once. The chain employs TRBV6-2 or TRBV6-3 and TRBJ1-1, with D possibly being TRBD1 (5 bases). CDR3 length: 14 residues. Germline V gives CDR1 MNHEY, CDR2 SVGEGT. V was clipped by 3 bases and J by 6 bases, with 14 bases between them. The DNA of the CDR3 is TGTGCCAGCAGTTATCAGGGAGTTAAAGCTGAAGCTTTCTTT. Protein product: CASSYQGVKAEAFF.

The DNA of the CDR3 is TGTGCCTGGAGGGGCCCGGGGAACTATGGCTACACCTTC. Protein sequence: CAWRGPGNYGYTF. The chain carries TRBV30 and TRBJ1-2; D is undetermined. This CDR3 has 13 amino acids. The germline V gene has CDR1 GTSNPN and CDR2 SVGIG (reference sequence). The V and J ends lost 3 bases and 2 bases respectively, with 10 bases between them.

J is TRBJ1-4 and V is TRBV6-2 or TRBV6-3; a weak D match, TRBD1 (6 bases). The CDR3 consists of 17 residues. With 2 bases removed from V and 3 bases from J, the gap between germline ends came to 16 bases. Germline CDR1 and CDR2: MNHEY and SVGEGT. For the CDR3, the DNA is TGTGCCAGCAGTTACGTGAGGGGGAGCCCGGCTAATGAAAAACTGTTTTTT. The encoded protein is CASSYVRGSPANEKLFF.

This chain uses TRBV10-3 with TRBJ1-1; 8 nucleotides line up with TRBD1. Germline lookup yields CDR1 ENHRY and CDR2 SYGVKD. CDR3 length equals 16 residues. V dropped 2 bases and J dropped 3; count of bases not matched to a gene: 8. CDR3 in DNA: TGTGCCATCAGTGAGAAGGAGACAGGGGAAGACACTGAAGCTTTCTTT. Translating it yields CAISEKETGEDTEAFF.

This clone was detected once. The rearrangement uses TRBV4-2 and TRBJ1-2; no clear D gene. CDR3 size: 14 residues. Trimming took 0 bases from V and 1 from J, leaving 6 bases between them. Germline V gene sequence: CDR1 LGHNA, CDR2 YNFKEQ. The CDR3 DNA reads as TGTGCCAGCAGCCAAGAGCGGCGTAACTATGGCTACACCTTC. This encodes CASSQERRNYGYTF.

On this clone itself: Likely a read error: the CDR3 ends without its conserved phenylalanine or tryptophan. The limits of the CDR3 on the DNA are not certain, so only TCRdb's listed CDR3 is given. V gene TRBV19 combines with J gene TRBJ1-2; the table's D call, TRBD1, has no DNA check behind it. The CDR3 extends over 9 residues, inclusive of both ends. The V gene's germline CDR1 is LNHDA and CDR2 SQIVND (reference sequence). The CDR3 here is CASSISAGI.

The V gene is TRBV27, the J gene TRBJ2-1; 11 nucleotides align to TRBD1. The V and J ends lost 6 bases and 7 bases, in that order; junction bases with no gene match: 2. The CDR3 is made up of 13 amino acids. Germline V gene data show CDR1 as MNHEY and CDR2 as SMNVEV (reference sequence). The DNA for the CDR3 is TGTGCCAGCAGCGGGACAGGGGGGAATGAGCAGTTCTTC. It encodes CASSGTGGNEQFF.

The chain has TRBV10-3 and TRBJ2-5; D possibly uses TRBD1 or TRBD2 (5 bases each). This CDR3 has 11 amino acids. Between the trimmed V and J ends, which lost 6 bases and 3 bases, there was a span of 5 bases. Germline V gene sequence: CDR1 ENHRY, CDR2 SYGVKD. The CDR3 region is CAIRGEETQYF. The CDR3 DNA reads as TGTGCCATCAGGGGGGAAGAGACCCAGTACTTC.

The CDR3 is CASSGEGSPLHF. The CDR3 coding sequence is TGTGCCAGCAGTGGAGAGGGTTCACCCCTCCACTTT. The chain recombines TRBV25-1 with TRBJ1-6; D gene unclear. The V end lost 4 bases, the J end lost 9 bases, and 7 bases lay between the germline ends. Germline V gives CDR1 MGHDK, CDR2 SYGVNS. The CDR3 has 12 residues.